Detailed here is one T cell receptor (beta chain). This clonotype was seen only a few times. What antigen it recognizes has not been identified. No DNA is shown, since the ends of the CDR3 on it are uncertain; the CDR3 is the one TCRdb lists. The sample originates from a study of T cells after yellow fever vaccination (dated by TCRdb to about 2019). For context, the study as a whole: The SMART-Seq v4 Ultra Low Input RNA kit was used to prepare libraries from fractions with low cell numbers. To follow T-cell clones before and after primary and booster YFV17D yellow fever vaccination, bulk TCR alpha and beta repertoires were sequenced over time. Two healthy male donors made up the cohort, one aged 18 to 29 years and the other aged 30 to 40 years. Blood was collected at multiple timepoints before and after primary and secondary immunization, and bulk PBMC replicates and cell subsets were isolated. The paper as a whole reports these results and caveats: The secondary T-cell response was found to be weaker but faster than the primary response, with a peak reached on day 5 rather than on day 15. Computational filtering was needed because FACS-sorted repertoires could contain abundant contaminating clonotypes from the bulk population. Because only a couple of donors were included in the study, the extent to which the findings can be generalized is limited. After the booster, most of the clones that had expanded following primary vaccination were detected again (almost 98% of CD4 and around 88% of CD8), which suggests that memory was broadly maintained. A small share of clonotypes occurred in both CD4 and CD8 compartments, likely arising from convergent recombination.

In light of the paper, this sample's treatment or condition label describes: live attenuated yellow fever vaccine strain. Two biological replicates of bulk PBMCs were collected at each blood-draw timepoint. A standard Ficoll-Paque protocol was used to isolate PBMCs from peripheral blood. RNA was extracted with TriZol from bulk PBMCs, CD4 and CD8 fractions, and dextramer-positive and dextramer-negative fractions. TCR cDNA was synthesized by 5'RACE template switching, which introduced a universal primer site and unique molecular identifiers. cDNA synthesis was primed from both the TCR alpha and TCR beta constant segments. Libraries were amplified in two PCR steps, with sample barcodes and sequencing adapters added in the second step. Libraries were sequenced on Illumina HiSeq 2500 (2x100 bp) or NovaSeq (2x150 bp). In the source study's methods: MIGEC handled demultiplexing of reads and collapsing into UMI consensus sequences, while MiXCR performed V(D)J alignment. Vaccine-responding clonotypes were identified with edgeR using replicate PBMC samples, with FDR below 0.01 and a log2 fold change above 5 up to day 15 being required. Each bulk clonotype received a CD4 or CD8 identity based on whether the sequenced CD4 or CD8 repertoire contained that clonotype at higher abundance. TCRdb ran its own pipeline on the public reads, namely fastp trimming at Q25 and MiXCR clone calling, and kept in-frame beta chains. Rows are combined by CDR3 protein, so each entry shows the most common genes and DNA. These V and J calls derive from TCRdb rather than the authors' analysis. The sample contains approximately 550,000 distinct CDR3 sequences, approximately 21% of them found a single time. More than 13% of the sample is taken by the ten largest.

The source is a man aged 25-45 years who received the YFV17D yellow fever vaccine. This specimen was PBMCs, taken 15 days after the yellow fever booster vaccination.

CDR3 reads: CASRWGQGAEYF. The rearrangement joined TRBV6-2 or TRBV6-3 to TRBJ2-7; TRBD1, the D gene given by the table, was not confirmed from the DNA. The germline V gene encodes CDR1 MNHEY and CDR2 SVGEGT. From the cysteine up to the phenylalanine, the CDR3 has a length of 12 residues.